This TCR beta chain was found in a study of graft-versus-host responses after intestinal transplantation. Study information: Every one of the recipients received anti-thymocyte globulin induction and afterwards took tacrolimus and steroids for around three years.

Here immunoSEQ multiplex PCR was the method, and the copy in TCRdb shows in-frame clones only, minus some. This sample has about 90,000 clones, with roughly 85% found just once. CDR1 and CDR2 from the germline V gene are SNHLY and FYNNEI. Germline trimming cut 2 bases from V and 1 base from J; bases unmatched to any gene: 2. The CDR3 contains 15 residues. With regard to this clone: The target antigen is unknown.

This sequence joins TRBV2 and TRBJ1-2; TRBD1 matches 9 bases. The sequencing used unstimulated CD4+ T cells sorted from spleen or lymph node cells, collected before intestinal transplant. The sequence was collected from a human donor who received an intestinal transplant. The CDR3 sequence: CASSEQGQGNYGYTF. The DNA of the CDR3 is TGTGCCAGCAGTGAACAGGGACAGGGTAACTATGGCTACACCTTC.